The present entry profiles one TCR beta chain with its context. The data belong to a study of technical replicates of blood from several donors. The CDR3 runs 17 residues. The assay was immunoSEQ multiplex PCR, and TCRdb's table has in-frame clones only and misses some. The table has around 63,000 clones, around 92% seen once. J is TRBJ2-3 and V is TRBV21-1; TRBD1 is the table's D call and was not checked against the DNA. TRBV21-1 is tagged as a pseudogene. The source is a human donor in good health. Some clones in this sample may be carry-over from other donors' samples. Sequencing used PBMCs. CDR3 nucleotide sequence: TGTGCCAGCAGCAAAGGGTCAGGGGACGATGGCACAGATACGCAGTATTTT. As protein: CASSKGSGDDGTDTQYF.